This T cell receptor beta chain was sequenced for a study of T-cell memory formation after mild COVID-19. Findings and caveats of the study: Largely, contracting CD4+ clones fell within CM and EM, and contracting CD8+ clones within EMRA.

For this clonotype: The target antigen is unknown.

5'RACE, which relied on constant-segment primers, yielded TCR alpha and TCR beta cDNA libraries carrying sample barcodes and UMIs. TCRdb recomputed calls from the 5' RACE reads with MiXCR, one row per CDR3 protein. The profile shows more than 14,000 distinct CDR3 sequences, about a fifth of them singletons. The sequence was collected from a man younger than 30 who had mild COVID-19 (a few samples of this study predate the infection). Cell type and time point are not known. The specimen sequenced was PBMCs or a T cell subset sorted from them (not recorded which).

The CDR3 loop is CASSFLGDHMNTEAFF. The CDR3 coding sequence is TGTGCCAGCAGCTTCCTTGGGGACCACATGAACACTGAAGCTTTCTTT. The rearrangement links TRBV7-8 to TRBJ1-1; D might be TRBD1 (5 bases). Looked up from germline, CDR1 is SGHVS and CDR2 is FQNEAQ. The ends were cut back, 3 bases at V and 0 bases at J, with 14 bases in the middle. The CDR3 sequence is 16 residues long.